This TCR beta chain was obtained from a study of T cells after yellow fever vaccination. The germline gives CDR1 DFQATT, CDR2 SNEGSKA (reference sequence). This CDR3 contains 14 residues. Trimming stripped 4 bases from V and 0 bases from J, with 7 bases between. The table lists this clonotype with a few counts. Using its own MiXCR run on the 5' RACE reads, TCRdb lists one record per CDR3 protein. In the table there are roughly 520,000 distinct CDR3 sequences, about a fifth of which are singletons. The chain is built from TRBV20-1 and TRBJ2-6; possibly TRBD2 for D (5 bases). This receptor was identified in a man in his late teens or twenties who received the YFV17D yellow fever vaccine. The sequenced sample was PBMCs, obtained more than 20 days after the first yellow fever vaccination. In DNA, the CDR3 is TGCAGTGCTATAGGGAGCTCTGGGGCCAACGTCCTGACTTTC. This codes for CSAIGSSGANVLTF.